This T cell receptor beta chain is from a study of regulatory T cells in long-lasting Graves disease. V was pared by 7 bases and J by 1 base, with 10 bases between. Germline V gene lookup returns CDR1 SNHLY and CDR2 FYNNEI. The CDR3 loop spans 13 amino acids. Both iRepertoire HTBI primers and Arm-PCR of CDR3 regions were used to build the TCR beta libraries. A single record per CDR3 protein comes from TCRdb applying MiXCR to the multiplex PCR reads. This table holds around 500,000 distinct CDR3 sequences, around 12% found once. The time point denotes: newly diagnosed GD, antithyroid drugs for less than 3 months. PBMC RNA served as the TCR library source. A volume of roughly 9.9 milliliters of peripheral blood was collected in EDTA tubes. The study's findings and limits: The persistent group shared 2,741 public clonotypes, more than the approximately 890 shared by new patients.

This clonotype has a count of ten or more. Its target is unknown. In addition, the sample was reused for a study of T cells in Graves' hyperthyroidism and ophthalmopathy. That report adds: An initial round of RT-PCR targeting the TCR CDR3 relied on the HTBI primer set.

The sequence came from a woman aged 25 to 39 with Graves disease. V and J are TRBV2 and TRBJ1-1; tentative D call: TRBD1 (5 bases). The specimen comprised peripheral blood mononuclear cells (PBMCs), sampled at new diagnosis, from a patient treated with antithyroid drugs. CDR3 residues: CASTYRKNTEAFF. The CDR3 DNA reads TGTGCCAGCACATACAGGAAGAACACTGAAGCTTTCTTT.